This TCR beta chain was documented in a study of blood T cell repertoires in COVID-19. Only in-frame clones appear in the TCRdb table, and some are missing; sequencing was by immunoSEQ multiplex PCR. The sample has 70,000 or so clones; approximately 90% are singletons. The CDR3 is made up of 17 amino acids. The germline V gene encodes CDR1 PRHDT and CDR2 FYEKMQ (reference sequence). V trimming: 4 bases; J trimming: 1 base; junction bases outside the gene matches: 6. Specimen: peripheral blood. The receptor's source is a woman younger than 35 with acute or convalescent COVID-19. This chain connects TRBV13 to TRBJ2-2; 10 bases fit TRBD1. CDR3 in DNA: TGTGCCAGCAGCTCGGGACAGGGGTTGGGGAACACCGGGGAGCTGTTTTTT. Protein sequence: CASSSGQGLGNTGELFF.